A single T cell receptor beta chain is shown here with its context. Its specificity is not known. CDR1 is SGHDN and CDR2 is FVKESK in the germline V gene. With 4 bases removed from V and 7 bases from J, the gap between germline ends came to 16 bases. The CDR3 consists of 15 residues. Primers: 60 Vbeta forward and 13 Jbeta reverse. Clones were sequenced by immunoSEQ multiplex PCR, and TCRdb holds only the in-frame ones, with some missing. The table has about 150,000 clones, approximately 73% seen once; the top ten hold 1.5% to 2%. The data were taken from a study of cytomegalovirus exposure and HLA in healthy donors. Study-level findings and limits: The study carried out a later analysis of TCR beta sequences. It associated approximately 15,000 of them with specific HLA alleles at a false discovery rate of 0.05. As was reported, the HLA-A and HLA-B alleles of most subjects were accurately predicted from TCR beta sequences. Equally common other TCR beta chains were less clonally expanded than HLA-associated ones, a later analysis found.

This chain joins TRBV14 and TRBJ2-2; possible D gene TRBD2, 5 bases. This sequence originates from a woman under 30 in good health and CMV-seronegative. Material: PBMCs. The CDR3 region is CASSRNPTGYGELFF. Written as DNA, the CDR3 is TGTGCCAGCAGCCGCAACCCGACGGGGTACGGGGAGCTGTTTTTT.